This T cell receptor (beta chain) appears in the sequencing data of a study of response to subunit inactivated influenza vaccine. TCRdb used MiXCR to reprocess the RT-PCR reads, holding one entry per CDR3 protein. The data show about 520,000 distinct CDR3 sequences, approximately 7.8% seen once. Deletions cut 0 bases from V and 1 base from J, with 13 bases between. The CDR3 runs 17 residues. The V gene's germline CDR1 is LGHNA and CDR2 YSLEER. The source is a man aged 50-75 years who received an inactivated influenza vaccine. This material consisted of PBMCs from blood, taken approximately 25 months after vaccination. The J gene is TRBJ1-5, the V gene TRBV4-3; D is ambiguous. This CDR3 reads CASSQDGWPGSNQPQHF. As DNA, the CDR3 is TGCGCCAGCAGCCAAGACGGGTGGCCTGGAAGCAATCAGCCCCAGCATTTT.